This T cell receptor beta chain was sequenced for a study of cytomegalovirus exposure and HLA in healthy donors. Study observations and caveats: The classifier reportedly diagnosed cytomegalovirus status with high sensitivity and specificity.

Concerning this clone itself: Its antigen is undetermined.

Vbeta (60) and Jbeta (13) primers were used in the PCR. The assay was immunoSEQ multiplex PCR, and TCRdb's table has in-frame clones only and misses some. The sample contains about 160,000 clones, 60% to 85% of which appear only once. CDR1 MNHEY and CDR2 SMNVEV come from the germline V gene (reference sequence). Trimming cost V 7 bases and J 4 bases; bases outside gene matches: 8. The length of the CDR3 is 15 residues. This TCR was sampled from a man aged 35-49 years in good health and CMV-seropositive. The specimen was PBMCs. V and J are TRBV27 and TRBJ1-1, with TRBD1 matching over 11 bases. The CDR3 DNA is TGTGCCAGCACACGGACAGGGGGCTTGGGCACTGAAGCTTTCTTT. Its protein is CASTRTGGLGTEAFF.